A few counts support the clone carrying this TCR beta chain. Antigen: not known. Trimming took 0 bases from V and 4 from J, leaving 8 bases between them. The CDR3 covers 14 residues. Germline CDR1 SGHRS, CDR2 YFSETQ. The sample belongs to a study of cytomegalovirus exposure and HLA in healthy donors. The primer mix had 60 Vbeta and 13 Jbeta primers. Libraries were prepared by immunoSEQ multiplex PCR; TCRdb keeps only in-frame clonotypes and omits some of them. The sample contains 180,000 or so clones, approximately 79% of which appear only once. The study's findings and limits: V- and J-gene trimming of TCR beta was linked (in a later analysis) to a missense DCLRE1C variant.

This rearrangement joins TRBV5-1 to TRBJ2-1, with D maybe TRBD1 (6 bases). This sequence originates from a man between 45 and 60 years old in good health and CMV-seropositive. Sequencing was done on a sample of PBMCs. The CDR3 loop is CASSLGQGYNEQFF. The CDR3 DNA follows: TGCGCCAGCAGCTTGGGGCAGGGGTACAATGAGCAGTTCTTC.